Presented here are 23 T cell receptor beta chains from one specimen sequenced in a study of tumor and adjacent non-tumor tissue in lung cancer. The template was RNA from unsorted bulk tissue. TCRbeta libraries were built with three rounds of nested PCR, modified from ARM-PCR. MiXCR, applied by TCRdb to the multiplex PCR reads, yields one record per CDR3 protein. The sample yields 200,000 to 250,000 distinct CDR3 sequences, 60% to 85% seen once. Input material: lung tumor tissue. Every receptor here comes from a man aged 55 to 70 with non-small cell lung cancer.

A word on this clonotype: At one end, the junction sequence differs from germline, possibly due to a read error. The V and J genes are TRBV11-3 and TRBJ2-3, with TRBD1 matching 9 bases. From germline, CDR1 is SGHNT and CDR2 YENEEA. The CDR3 has 14 amino acids. Here the CDR3 DNA reads TGTGCCAGTAGCCCCGGACAGGGGACAGGTACGCTGTATTTT. It yields the protein CASSPGQGTGTLYF.

About this clonotype: One base away lies a much larger clone, so this may be a sequencing read error. The rearrangement joins TRBV6-5 to TRBJ2-7; tentatively, D is TRBD2 (7 bases). V lost 1 base to trimming and J lost 2 bases, with 12 bases between them. Germline V lookup: CDR1 MNHEY, CDR2 SVGAGI. The CDR3 covers 15 residues. The CDR3 nucleotides read TGTGCCAGCAGTTACTGGGTAGGGGGGGCCTACGAGCAGTACTTC. Protein sequence: CASSYWVGGAYEQYF.

This clonotype came up many times. The chain is built from TRBV20-1 and TRBJ2-3; tentative D call: TRBD2 (5 bases). The CDR3 contains 16 residues. V lost 6 bases to trimming and J lost 1 base, with 20 bases between them. CDR1 and CDR2 (germline): DFQATT, SNEGSKA (reference sequence). CDR3 protein: CSANSPRGGGTDTQYF. The CDR3 DNA follows: TGCAGTGCCAACTCCCCTCGCGGAGGAGGCACAGATACGCAGTATTTT.

On this clonotype itself: The conserved final phenylalanine or tryptophan is absent from the CDR3, which likely points to a read error. This chain uses TRBV11-3 with TRBJ2-1; D gene ambiguous. Per germline, CDR1 SGHNT and CDR2 YENEEA. The CDR3 runs 13 residues. This CDR3 is CASILLRVDEQFL. The DNA of the CDR3 is TGTGCCAGCATCTTACTAAGGGTAGATGAGCAGTTCTTA.

About this clonotype: One junction end does not reproduce the germline sequence, and a read error may be involved. The V gene is TRBV10-2, the J gene TRBJ2-1; no clear D. In germline, CDR1 is WSHSY, CDR2 SAAADI. The CDR3 is 14 amino acids. The CDR3 here is CAISLTRPYDEQFF. CDR3 sequence (DNA): TGCGCCATCAGCCTGACACGACCCTACGATGAGCAGTTCTTC.

As concerns this clonotype: Mismatch with germline at one junction end may stem from a read error. This chain links TRBV12-3 or TRBV12-4 with TRBJ2-3, with 8 positions matching TRBD1. CDR3 length equals 15 residues. The CDR3 loop is CARSLGQGWTVTQYF. CDR3 coding DNA: TGTGCTAGGAGCCTTGGACAGGGTTGGACAGTTACGCAGTATTTT.

This clonotype was detected only once. A much larger clone sits a single nucleotide away, making a read error possible. The chain joins TRBV20-1 to TRBJ1-3; D not certain. V gave up 0 bases and J gave up 0 bases, with 9 bases separating them. Germline CDR1 DFQATT, CDR2 SNEGSKA (reference sequence). The CDR3 has 15 residues. CDR3: CSARDGPGSGNTIYF. In DNA, the CDR3 is TGCAGTGCTAGAGATGGGCCAGGCTCTGGAAACACCATATATTTT.

In regard to this clonotype: Mismatch with germline at one junction end may stem from a read error. V is TRBV5-5 and J is TRBJ1-2, with D uncertain. Germline values: CDR1 SGHKS, CDR2 YYEKEE (reference sequence). The CDR3 extends over 15 amino acids. In nucleotides, the CDR3 is TGTGACAGCAGCTTCGACACATTATCTAACTATGGCTACACCTTC. Protein sequence: CDSSFDTLSNYGYTF.

Notes on this clonotype: A much larger clone lies a single base off, so this may be a read error. The chain recombines TRBV12-3 or TRBV12-4 with TRBJ2-5; 9 nucleotides match TRBD2. CDR3 length: 15 residues. V dropped 3 bases and J dropped 5; count of bases not matched to a gene: 7. CDR3 bases: TGTGCCAGCAGTTTTCTAGCGGGGCCCCATGAGACCCAGTACTTC. Translation gives CASSFLAGPHETQYF.

Comments on this clonotype: Mismatch with germline at one junction end may stem from a read error. The chain recombines TRBV20-1 with TRBJ1-3; D may be TRBD1 (5 bases). The CDR3 is made up of 14 amino acids. Germline CDR1 reads DFQATT; CDR2 reads SNEGSKA (reference sequence). The CDR3 DNA reads as TGCAGTGCTAGAGTCGCAGGGTCTGGAACCACCATATATTTT. It translates to CSARVAGSGTTIYF.

The gene calls are TRBV11-2 and TRBJ1-4; D unresolved. CDR3 size: 15 residues. Germline V lookup: CDR1 SGHAT, CDR2 FQNNGV. The V end lost 3 bases, the J end lost 7 bases, and 15 bases lay between the germline ends. The CDR3 DNA sequence: TGTGCCAGCAGCTTCGCGGGTCCCGTGGGTGAAAAACTGTTTTTT. Translating it yields CASSFAGPVGEKLFF.

The V and J genes are TRBV28 and TRBJ2-7; 9 nucleotides match TRBD2. The CDR3 consists of 15 residues. CDR1 and CDR2 from the germline V gene are MDHEN and SYDVKM. Trimming cost V 2 bases and J 2 bases; bases outside gene matches: 4. In nucleotides, the CDR3 is TGTGCCAGCAGTTTAGGGCTAGCGGGAACCTACGAGCAGTACTTC. This sequence encodes CASSLGLAGTYEQYF.

In this sample, this clonotype turned up once. The chain recombines TRBV28 with TRBJ2-7; weak D call: TRBD1 (5 bases). Trimming stripped 11 bases from V and 5 bases from J, with 13 bases between. CDR1 and CDR2 from the germline V gene are MDHEN and SYDVKM. This CDR3 comprises 11 residues. CDR3 amino acids: CAGLGVHEQYF. The CDR3 DNA follows: TGTGCCGGTCTAGGGGTGCACGAGCAGTACTTC. Drawing the rest from reference TRBV28 and TRBJ2-7, the complete variable domain is DVKVTQSSRYLVKRTGEKVFLECVQDMDHENMFWYRQDPGLGLRLIYFSYDVKMKEKGDIPEGYSVSREKKERFSLILESASTNQTSMYLCAGLGVHEQYFGPGTRLTVT.

This clonotype showed up just once. Given the absence of the conserved phenylalanine or tryptophan at the CDR3 end, a read error is likely. The V gene is TRBV11-1, the J gene TRBJ2-3; D is undetermined. The CDR3 totals 15 residues. Per the germline V gene, CDR1 is SGHAT and CDR2 is FQDESV (reference sequence). CDR3: CASSLVYSDTDKQYS. The CDR3 DNA follows: TGTGCCAGCAGCTTAGTCTACAGCGACACAGATAAGCAGTATTCT.

With regard to this clonotype: A junction boundary mismatches the germline segment, possibly from a read error. The chain couples TRBV10-1 to TRBJ2-2; D is uncertain. The V gene's germline CDR1 is WNHNN and CDR2 SYGVQD (reference sequence). The CDR3 has 14 amino acids. CDR3 amino acids: CASSASWMTGELFF. In DNA, the CDR3 is TGTGCCAGCAGTGCCTCCTGGATGACCGGGGAGCTGTTTTTT.

There are a few counts of this clonotype. The chain recombines TRBV30 with TRBJ2-2, with D tentatively TRBD1 or TRBD2 (5 bases each). Germline V gives CDR1 GTSNPN, CDR2 SVGIG (reference sequence). The CDR3 has 13 amino acids. The CDR3 DNA reads TGTGTAATCGGGACGGCGAACACCGGGGAGCTGTTTTTT. Its protein is CVIGTANTGELFF. Full variable domain (remainder filled in from reference TRBV30 and TRBJ2-2): SQTIHQWPATLVQPVGSPLSLECTVEGTSNPNLYWYRQAAGRGLQLLFYSVGIGQISSEVPQNLSASRPQDRQFILSSKKLLLSDSGFYLCVIGTANTGELFFGEGSRLTVL.

This clonotype was found many times. The chain has TRBV29-1 and TRBJ2-5; TRBD2 matches 15 bases. This CDR3 has 18 residues. CDR1 SQVTM and CDR2 ANQGSEA come from the germline V gene. After removal of 1 base from V and 3 bases from J, the junction contained 9 bases not matched to a gene. CDR3 sequence reads: CSVEVGLAGGTLKETQYF. CDR3 DNA: TGCAGCGTTGAAGTGGGACTAGCGGGAGGCACGCTTAAAGAGACCCAGTACTTC. The entire variable domain, with the rest obtained from reference TRBV29-1 and TRBJ2-5, is as follows: SAVISQKPSRDICQRGTSLTIQCQVDSQVTMMFWYRQQPGQSLTLIATANQGSEATYESGFVIDKFPISRPNLTFSTLTVSNMSPEDSSIYLCSVEVGLAGGTLKETQYFGPGTRLLVL.

The chain links TRBV11-2 to TRBJ1-1; TRBD1 might be the D (5 bases). CDR3 length: 12 residues. Germline-derived CDR1 and CDR2 are SGHAT and FQNNGV. CDR3 protein: CVSRLGTTEAFF. In DNA form, the CDR3 reads TGTGTAAGCAGGTTAGGGACCACTGAAGCTTTCTTT. Combining the CDR3 with reference TRBV11-2 and TRBJ1-1 gives the whole variable domain EAGVAQSPRYKIIEKRQSVAFWCNPISGHATLYWYQQILGQGPKLLIQFQNNGVVDDSQLPKDRFSAERLKGVDSTLKIQPAKLEDSAVYLCVSRLGTTEAFFGQGTRLTVV.

A few counts support this clonotype. DNA of the CDR3: TGTGCCAGCAAGACGGCTAGCGGCCCGTCCTACAATGAGCAGTTCTTC. This sequence encodes CASKTASGPSYNEQFF. The chain carries TRBV6-5 and TRBJ2-1, with 7 bases that match TRBD2. Germline values: CDR1 MNHEY, CDR2 SVGAGI. This CDR3 spans 16 amino acids. V lost 7 bases, J lost 1 base, and 10 bases stayed unmatched.

Concerning this clonotype: This may be a read error: a much more frequent sequence differs by one nucleotide. The V and J genes are TRBV4-1 and TRBJ1-2; D might be TRBD1 (5 bases). Germline V gene lookup returns CDR1 MGHRA and CDR2 YSYEKL. The CDR3 has 13 amino acids. This chain's CDR3 is CASSQGQGYGYIF. The CDR3 nucleotides are TGCGCCAGCAGCCAAGGGCAGGGATATGGCTACATCTTC.

Details on this clonotype: The junction shows a germline mismatch at one end, possibly a read error. The chain has TRBV4-3 and TRBJ1-4, with D possibly being TRBD1 (5 bases). CDR1 is LGHNA, CDR2 YSLEER, per germline. The CDR3 totals 15 residues. The CDR3 loop is CASSQDTGTRERLFF. CDR3 DNA: TGTGCCAGCAGCCAAGATACGGGGACTAGAGAAAGACTGTTTTTT.

The chain employs TRBV6-5 and TRBJ1-5, with TRBD1 as a possible D gene (5 bases). The DNA end favors TRBJ2-3, so the J call may be wrong. This CDR3 region has 17 residues. Germline V lookup: CDR1 MNHEY, CDR2 SVGAGI. CDR3 DNA: TGTGCCAGCAGCCCAACCGCTCCCAGGGTGGGCAATCAGCCCCAGTATTTT. As protein: CASSPTAPRVGNQPQYF.

CDR3 loop: CASTWMGRGAYEQYF. The DNA of the CDR3 is TGTGCCAGCACCTGGATGGGAAGGGGGGCCTACGAGCAGTACTTC. This rearrangement joins TRBV6-2 or TRBV6-3 to TRBJ2-7; either TRBD1 or TRBD2 may fit D (6 bases each). Trimming took 7 bases from V and 2 from J, leaving 18 bases between them. The CDR3 is made up of 15 amino acids. CDR1 MNHEY and CDR2 SVGEGT come from the germline V gene.